Presented here are 26 T cell receptor beta chains from one specimen sequenced in a study of T-cell memory formation after mild COVID-19. TCRdb reprocessed the 5' RACE reads via MiXCR and lists one record per CDR3 protein. Of approximately 570,000 distinct CDR3 sequences listed, approximately 19% were seen once; the top ten hold around 13%. The source material was PBMCs or a T cell subset sorted from them (not recorded which). The receptors here all came from an adult woman who had mild COVID-19 (a few samples of this study predate the infection). Cell type and time point are not known.

V is TRBV7-3 and J is TRBJ2-2; the D call may be TRBD1 or TRBD2 (6 bases each). Trimming stripped 4 bases from V and 7 bases from J, with 22 bases between. This CDR3 contains 17 residues. Germline CDR1 reads SGHTA; CDR2 reads FQGTGA. CDR3 in DNA: TGTGCCAGCAGCTCACAGGGACGGGGGTTGGCCGGCGGGGAGCTGTTTTTT. Its translation is CASSSQGRGLAGGELFF.

This clonotype has only a few counts. The V gene is TRBV15, the J gene TRBJ2-7; the D gene is possibly TRBD2 (5 bases). The CDR3 is 12 amino acids. Trimming stripped 4 bases from V and 1 base from J, with 5 bases between. CDR1 and CDR2 (germline): LNHNV, YYDKDF (reference sequence). The CDR3: CATSTGSYEQYF. The CDR3 DNA sequence: TGTGCCACCAGCACGGGGTCCTACGAGCAGTACTTC.

This clonotype occurred many times. Germline and junction disagree at one end, which may indicate a read error. This rearrangement joins TRBV19 to TRBJ2-7; 9 positions match TRBD1. CDR3 length equals 15 residues. Germline V CDR1 and CDR2: LNHDA, SQIVND (reference sequence). CDR3 DNA: TGTGCCAGCAGTATTGGGACAGGGAGCTCCTACGAGCAGTACTTC. Its translation is CASSIGTGSSYEQYF.

The CDR3 DNA reads TGCAGTGCCACAGGGAATATATATCCTAGCTATGGCTACACCTTC. This sequence encodes CSATGNIYPSYGYTF. The chain recombines TRBV20-1 with TRBJ1-2; D perhaps matches TRBD1 (6 bases). The germline gives CDR1 DFQATT, CDR2 SNEGSKA (reference sequence). This CDR3 is 15 amino acids long. V dropped 6 bases and J dropped 4 bases, with 21 bases sitting between them.

The genes are TRBV4-1 and TRBJ2-7; 11 bases agree with TRBD2. CDR3 length equals 17 residues. V lost 2 bases and J lost 2; bases outside the gene matches: 8. Germline V gene sequence: CDR1 MGHRA, CDR2 YSYEKL. The CDR3 DNA sequence: TGCGCCAGCAGCCAACGCCCCCCGGGACTAGCGGCCTACGAGCAGTACTTC. Protein: CASSQRPPGLAAYEQYF.

The sample holds many counts of this clonotype. The chain employs TRBV11-2 and TRBJ2-3; 11 bases agree with TRBD1. Trimming at V came to 5 bases and at J to 6 bases, leaving 1 base not matched to a gene. Germline V gives CDR1 SGHAT, CDR2 FQNNGV. The CDR3 is 13 residues long. CDR3 sequence (DNA): TGTGCCAGCAGCCGGGACAGGGGGGATACGCAGTATTTT. Its protein is CASSRDRGDTQYF.

This clonotype was observed at least ten times. The genes are TRBV9 and TRBJ2-1, with unresolved D. CDR3 size: 14 residues. Germline CDR1 SGDLS, CDR2 YYNGEE. V was cut by 0 bases and J by 5 bases, with 9 bases left in between. In DNA, the CDR3 is TGTGCCAGCAGCGTAGGAATTTCCGACAATGAGCAGTTCTTC. It specifies CASSVGISDNEQFF.

The chain recombines TRBV7-3 with TRBJ2-2, with D perhaps matching TRBD1 (6 bases). Germline values: CDR1 SGHTA, CDR2 FQGTGA. Trimming stripped 7 bases from V and 6 bases from J, with 12 bases between. The CDR3 is 13 residues long. CDR3 in DNA: TGTGCCAGCAAAGGGGGTCTAGCCGGGGAGCTGTTTTTT. It yields the protein CASKGGLAGELFF.

This clonotype was observed a few times. The rearrangement links TRBV7-9 to TRBJ2-7; 7 nucleotides agree with TRBD1. CDR1 is SEHNR, CDR2 FQNEAQ, per germline (reference sequence). Losses at the gene ends were 8 bases for V and 1 base for J; bases not matched to a gene: 8. The CDR3 loop spans 14 amino acids. CDR3 sequence: CASANSTGSYEQYF. CDR3 in DNA: TGTGCCAGCGCGAACTCGACAGGGTCCTACGAGCAGTACTTC.

This clonotype was counted only a few times. The chain employs TRBV5-1 and TRBJ1-5; 7 nucleotides line up with TRBD1. The CDR3 runs 16 residues. Germline CDR1 reads SGHRS; CDR2 reads YFSETQ. V shed 1 base, J shed 0 bases, and the junction held 4 bases outside the gene matches. The DNA for the CDR3 is TGCGCCAGCAGCTTGACGACAGGGCCTAGCAATCAGCCCCAGCATTTT. Amino acid sequence: CASSLTTGPSNQPQHF.

This chain joins TRBV6-5 and TRBJ1-4; D call uncertain. Germline CDR1 is MNHEY and CDR2 is SVGAGI. The length of the CDR3 is 17 residues. V lost 0 bases, J lost 0 bases, and 11 bases lay in between. In nucleotides, the CDR3 is TGTGCCAGCAGTTACTCGAAGGGTCAGCCAACTAATGAAAAACTGTTTTTT. Translating it yields CASSYSKGQPTNEKLFF.

V gene TRBV6-5 combines with J gene TRBJ2-7; D is uncertain. V gave up 6 bases and J gave up 3 bases, with 12 bases separating them. Germline V lookup: CDR1 MNHEY, CDR2 SVGAGI. CDR3 size: 13 residues. The CDR3 sequence is CASSTTQIYEQYF. CDR3 nucleotides: TGTGCCAGCAGCACGACTCAAATCTACGAGCAGTACTTC.

The chain has TRBV7-9 and TRBJ2-7, with unresolved D. The germline gives CDR1 SEHNR, CDR2 FQNEAQ (reference sequence). V was trimmed by 7 bases and J by 7 bases, leaving 20 bases between them. The CDR3 totals 14 residues. The CDR3 DNA reads TGTGCCAGCACCACCACGGCCCTTGGTAGGGAGCAGTACTTC. As protein: CASTTTALGREQYF.

This clonotype was picked up a small number of times. The chain has TRBV7-6 and TRBJ1-1; 7 positions match TRBD1. The V segment lost 6 bases and the J segment 7 bases; nucleotides outside the gene matches: 14. Germline CDR1 SGHVS, CDR2 FNYEAQ. CDR3 length: 15 residues. The chain's CDR3 is CASRDLAGTAVEAFF. As DNA, the CDR3 is TGTGCCAGCAGGGATTTAGCCGGGACAGCAGTTGAAGCTTTCTTT.

This clonotype was seen more than once but under ten times. The gene calls are TRBV7-2 and TRBJ2-3; D gene unclear. The CDR3 consists of 14 residues. The ends were cut back, 1 base at V and 4 bases at J, with 9 bases in the middle. Germline CDR1 and CDR2: SGHTA and FQGNSA. The CDR3 DNA is TGTGCCAGCAGCTTAGATTTGCCCTCAGATACGCAGTATTTT. Translated: CASSLDLPSDTQYF.

The genes are TRBV7-2 and TRBJ1-2; D may be TRBD1 (5 bases). CDR1 SGHTA and CDR2 FQGNSA come from the germline V gene. This CDR3 region has 14 residues. Trimming pared 1 base from V and 10 bases from J, leaving 16 bases between. Here the CDR3 reads CASSLGIGGGDYTF. DNA of the CDR3: TGTGCCAGCAGCTTAGGGATTGGGGGGGGAGACTACACCTTC.

This clonotype was counted a few times. The chain couples TRBV20-1 to TRBJ1-1; 9 bases fit TRBD1. J was trimmed by 4 bases and V by 3 bases; bases with no gene match: 6. Germline-derived CDR1 and CDR2 are DFQATT and SNEGSKA (reference sequence). The CDR3 covers 14 residues. The CDR3 protein is CSASGQGHFTEAFF. The CDR3 nucleotides are TGCAGTGCTAGCGGACAGGGGCACTTCACTGAAGCTTTCTTT.

V usage is TRBV6-2 or TRBV6-3 and J usage is TRBJ2-1; maybe TRBD1 (6 bases). The V gene lost 5 bases and the J gene lost 9 bases, with 20 bases spanning the gap. Germline V CDR1 and CDR2: MNHEY, SVGEGT. The CDR3 runs to 15 residues. CDR3 in DNA: TGTGCCAGCAGTGACCACAGGGATCCGGTGAGTGAGCAGTTCTTC. Its protein product is CASSDHRDPVSEQFF.

The sample holds many counts of this clonotype. V usage is TRBV3-1 and J usage is TRBJ2-1; 9 bases are shared with TRBD2. Germline V gives CDR1 LGHDT, CDR2 YNNKEL (reference sequence). CDR3 length equals 15 residues. V lost 1 base and J lost 7; bases outside the gene matches: 5. Here the CDR3 reads CASSQGGGATNEQFF. The CDR3 bases are TGTGCCAGCAGCCAAGGCGGGGGGGCCACAAATGAGCAGTTCTTC.

This clonotype was seen only a few times. This chain links TRBV28 with TRBJ2-4, with D perhaps TRBD1 (5 bases). V was trimmed by 3 bases and J by 6 bases, leaving 18 bases between them. The CDR3 contains 16 residues. Germline CDR1 MDHEN, CDR2 SYDVKM. The CDR3 spells CASSLGPRGPTNIQYF. For the CDR3, the DNA is TGTGCCAGCAGTTTGGGGCCCCGAGGCCCCACAAACATTCAGTACTTC.

This clonotype turned up a few times. The V and J genes are TRBV7-3 and TRBJ2-1; D might be TRBD2 (6 bases). CDR1 and CDR2 (germline): SGHTA, FQGTGA. This CDR3 is built from 15 residues. V lost 4 bases, J lost 7 bases, and 17 bases lay in between. The CDR3: CASSYRGGSANEQFF. The CDR3 coding sequence is TGTGCCAGCAGCTACCGGGGAGGTAGCGCGAATGAGCAGTTCTTC.

The chain carries TRBV2 and TRBJ2-1, with 12 bases that match TRBD2. The CDR3 runs 16 residues. Germline CDR1 SNHLY, CDR2 FYNNEI. Unmatched junction bases numbered 5, after V lost 5 bases and J lost 3 bases. This CDR3 is CASSHKGLAGYNEQFF. The DNA of the CDR3 is TGTGCCAGCAGTCACAAGGGACTAGCGGGCTACAATGAGCAGTTCTTC.

The chain links TRBV7-2 to TRBJ1-1; D might be TRBD1 (5 bases). V shed 3 bases and J shed 0 bases, with 8 bases lying between them. Germline CDR1 reads SGHTA; CDR2 reads FQGNSA. This CDR3 has 14 amino acids. CDR3 DNA: TGTGCCAGCAGCTTTACAGGAATGAACACTGAAGCTTTCTTT. The encoded protein is CASSFTGMNTEAFF.

The chain links TRBV15 to TRBJ2-5, with D perhaps matching TRBD2 (6 bases). The length of the CDR3 is 16 residues. Trimming removed 0 bases at V and 4 bases at J, with 15 bases between. Germline assignment: CDR1 LNHNV and CDR2 YYDKDF (reference sequence). CDR3 nucleotide sequence: TGTGCCACCAGCAGAGATATGGTGGGGGGAGCAGAGACCCAGTACTTC. Protein sequence: CATSRDMVGGAETQYF.

This clonotype was observed a few times. An end of the junction differs from the germline gene, which may be a read error. V and J are TRBV30 and TRBJ2-1; 9 positions match TRBD1. Germline values: CDR1 GTSNPN, CDR2 SVGIG (reference sequence). The CDR3 totals 15 residues. The CDR3 here is CAWNEGTGSYNEQFF. CDR3 bases: TGTGCTTGGAATGAGGGGACAGGGTCCTACAATGAGCAGTTCTTC.

This chain joins TRBV4-2 and TRBJ1-2; 8 bases are a match to TRBD1. The V and J ends lost 4 bases and 4 bases, in that order; junction bases with no gene match: 11. Germline loops: CDR1 LGHNA, CDR2 YNFKEQ. The CDR3 length is 16 residues. Here the CDR3 reads CASSRPRDRRIYGYTF. CDR3 DNA sequence: TGTGCCAGCAGCCGACCCCGGGACAGGAGGATCTATGGCTACACCTTC.